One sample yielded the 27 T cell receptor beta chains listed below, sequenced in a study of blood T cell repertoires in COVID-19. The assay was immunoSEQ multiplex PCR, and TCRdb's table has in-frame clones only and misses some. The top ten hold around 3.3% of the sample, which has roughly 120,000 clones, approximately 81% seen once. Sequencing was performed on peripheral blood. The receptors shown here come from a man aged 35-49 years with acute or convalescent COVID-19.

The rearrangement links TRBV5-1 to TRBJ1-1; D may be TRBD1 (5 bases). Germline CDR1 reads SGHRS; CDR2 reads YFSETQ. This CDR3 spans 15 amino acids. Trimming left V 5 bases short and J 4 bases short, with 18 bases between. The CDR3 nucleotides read TGCGCCAGCAGTTCCGTCGTCGGGGGGACCACTGAAGCTTTCTTT. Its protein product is CASSSVVGGTTEAFF.

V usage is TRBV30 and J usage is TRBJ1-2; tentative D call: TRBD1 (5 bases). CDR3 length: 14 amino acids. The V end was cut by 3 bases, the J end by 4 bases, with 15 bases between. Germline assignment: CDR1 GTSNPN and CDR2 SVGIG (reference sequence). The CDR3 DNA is TGTGCCTGGAGGGCCCCGGGGGGGAGCTATGGCTACACCTTC. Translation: CAWRAPGGSYGYTF. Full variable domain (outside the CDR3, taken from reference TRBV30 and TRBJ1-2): SQTIHQWPATLVQPVGSPLSLECTVEGTSNPNLYWYRQAAGRGLQLLFYSVGIGQISSEVPQNLSASRPQDRQFILSSKKLLLSDSGFYLCAWRAPGGSYGYTFGSGTRLTVV.

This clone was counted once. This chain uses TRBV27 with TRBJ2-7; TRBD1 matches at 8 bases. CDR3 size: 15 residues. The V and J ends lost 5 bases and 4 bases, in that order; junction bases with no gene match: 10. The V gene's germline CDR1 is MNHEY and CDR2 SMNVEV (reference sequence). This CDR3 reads CASSPSTGAGYEQYF. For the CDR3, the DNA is TGTGCCAGCAGTCCCTCGACAGGGGCCGGGTACGAGCAGTACTTC.

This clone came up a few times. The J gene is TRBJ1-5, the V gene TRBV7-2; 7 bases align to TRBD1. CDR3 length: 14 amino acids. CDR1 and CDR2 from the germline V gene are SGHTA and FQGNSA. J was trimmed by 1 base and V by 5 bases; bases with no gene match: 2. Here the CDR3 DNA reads TGTGCCAGCAGCCCGGACAGGAGCAATCAGCCCCAGCATTTT. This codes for CASSPDRSNQPQHF.

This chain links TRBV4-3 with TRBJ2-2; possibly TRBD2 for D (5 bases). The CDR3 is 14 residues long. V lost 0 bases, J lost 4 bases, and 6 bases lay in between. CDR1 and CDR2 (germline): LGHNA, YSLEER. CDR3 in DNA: TGCGCCAGCAGCCAAGAAGGAGGCACCGGGGAGCTGTTTTTT. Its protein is CASSQEGGTGELFF.

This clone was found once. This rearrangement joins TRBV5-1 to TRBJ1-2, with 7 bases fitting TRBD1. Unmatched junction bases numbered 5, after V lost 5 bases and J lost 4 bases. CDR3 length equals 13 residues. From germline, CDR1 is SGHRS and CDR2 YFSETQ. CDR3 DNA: TGCGCCAGCAGTTCGGACAGGCTCTATGGCTACACCTTC. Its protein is CASSSDRLYGYTF.

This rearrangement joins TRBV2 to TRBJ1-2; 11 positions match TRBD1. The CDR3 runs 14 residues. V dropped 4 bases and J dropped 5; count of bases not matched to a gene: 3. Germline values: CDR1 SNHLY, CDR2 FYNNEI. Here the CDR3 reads CASSGTGGAYGYTF. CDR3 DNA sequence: TGTGCCAGCAGTGGGACAGGGGGCGCTTATGGCTACACCTTC.

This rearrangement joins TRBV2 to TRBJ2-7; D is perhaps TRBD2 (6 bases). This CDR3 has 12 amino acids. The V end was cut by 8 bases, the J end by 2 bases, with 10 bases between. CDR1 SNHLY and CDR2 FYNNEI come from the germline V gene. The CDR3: CASGGAPYEQYF. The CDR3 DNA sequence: TGTGCCAGCGGAGGGGCCCCCTACGAGCAGTACTTC.

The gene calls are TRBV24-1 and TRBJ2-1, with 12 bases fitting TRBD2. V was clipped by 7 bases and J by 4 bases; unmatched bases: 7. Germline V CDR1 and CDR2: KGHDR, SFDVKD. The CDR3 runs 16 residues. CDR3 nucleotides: TGTGCCACCAGCACTAGCGGGGGGAATAGATACAATGAGCAGTTCTTC. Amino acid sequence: CATSTSGGNRYNEQFF.

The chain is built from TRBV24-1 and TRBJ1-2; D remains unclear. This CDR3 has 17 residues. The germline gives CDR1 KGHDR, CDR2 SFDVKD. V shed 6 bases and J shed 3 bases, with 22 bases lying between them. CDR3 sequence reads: CATSNTEKFGDDYGYTF. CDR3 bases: TGTGCCACCAGTAATACGGAAAAGTTCGGGGATGACTATGGCTACACCTTC.

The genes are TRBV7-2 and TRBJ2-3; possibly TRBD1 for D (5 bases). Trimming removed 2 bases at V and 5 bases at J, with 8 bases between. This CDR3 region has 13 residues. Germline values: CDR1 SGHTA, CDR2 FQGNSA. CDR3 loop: CASSLPQGDTQYF. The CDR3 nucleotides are TGTGCCAGCAGCTTACCGCAGGGAGATACGCAGTATTTT.

The CDR3 protein is CATRWGPNEKLFF. Written as DNA, the CDR3 is TGTGCCACCCGATGGGGGCCTAATGAAAAACTGTTTTTT. The chain couples TRBV10-3 to TRBJ1-4, with D perhaps matching TRBD1 (6 bases). The CDR3 runs to 13 residues. V was pared by 10 bases and J by 3 bases, with 12 bases between. Germline V CDR1 and CDR2: ENHRY, SYGVKD.

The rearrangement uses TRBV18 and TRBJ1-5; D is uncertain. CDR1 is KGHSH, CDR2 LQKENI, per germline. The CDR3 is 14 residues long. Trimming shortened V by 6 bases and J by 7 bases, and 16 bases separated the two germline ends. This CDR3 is CASSLTQVGQPQHF. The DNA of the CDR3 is TGTGCCAGCTCTCTTACCCAGGTTGGGCAGCCCCAGCATTTT.

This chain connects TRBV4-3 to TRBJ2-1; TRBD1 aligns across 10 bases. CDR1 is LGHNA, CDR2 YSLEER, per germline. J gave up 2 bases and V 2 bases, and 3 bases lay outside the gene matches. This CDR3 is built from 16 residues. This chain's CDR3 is CASSQLGQGPYNEQFF. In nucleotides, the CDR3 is TGCGCCAGCAGCCAATTGGGACAGGGGCCCTACAATGAGCAGTTCTTC.

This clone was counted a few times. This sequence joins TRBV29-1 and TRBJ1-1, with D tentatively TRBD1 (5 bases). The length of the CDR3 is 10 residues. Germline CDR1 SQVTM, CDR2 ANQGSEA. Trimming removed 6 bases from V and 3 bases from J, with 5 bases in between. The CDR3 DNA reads TGCAGCGTCAGGGACACTGAAGCTTTCTTT. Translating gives CSVRDTEAFF.

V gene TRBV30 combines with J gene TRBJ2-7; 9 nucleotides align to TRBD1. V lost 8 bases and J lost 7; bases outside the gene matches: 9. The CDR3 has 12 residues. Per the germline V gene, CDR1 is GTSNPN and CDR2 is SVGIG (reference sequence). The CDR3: CATSGQGLEQYF. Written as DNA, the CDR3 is TGTGCCACTTCGGGACAGGGTCTTGAGCAGTACTTC.

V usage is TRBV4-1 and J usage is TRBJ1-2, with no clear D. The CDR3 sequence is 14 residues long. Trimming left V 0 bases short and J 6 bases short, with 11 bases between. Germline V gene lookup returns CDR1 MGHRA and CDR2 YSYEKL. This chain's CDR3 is CASSQEGGSDGYTF. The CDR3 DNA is TGCGCCAGCAGCCAAGAAGGAGGGTCGGATGGCTACACCTTC.

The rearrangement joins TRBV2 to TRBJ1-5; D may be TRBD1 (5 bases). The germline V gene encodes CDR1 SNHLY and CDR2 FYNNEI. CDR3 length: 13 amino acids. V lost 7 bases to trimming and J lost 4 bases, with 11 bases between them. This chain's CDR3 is CASTRDSNQPQHF. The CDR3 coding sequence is TGTGCCAGCACCCGGGACTCAAATCAGCCCCAGCATTTT.

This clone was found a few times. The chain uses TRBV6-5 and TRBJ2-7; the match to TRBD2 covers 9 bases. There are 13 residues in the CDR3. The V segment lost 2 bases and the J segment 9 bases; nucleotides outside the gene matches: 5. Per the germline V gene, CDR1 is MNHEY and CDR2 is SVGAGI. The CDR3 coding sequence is TGTGCCAGCAGTTACGCGGGGGGGGCCGGGCAGTACTTC. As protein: CASSYAGGAGQYF.

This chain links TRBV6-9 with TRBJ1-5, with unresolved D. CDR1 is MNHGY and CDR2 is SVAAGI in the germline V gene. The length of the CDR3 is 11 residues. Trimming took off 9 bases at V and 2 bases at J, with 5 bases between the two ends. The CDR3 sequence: CARRGNQPQHF. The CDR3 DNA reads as TGTGCCAGACGCGGCAATCAGCCCCAGCATTTT.

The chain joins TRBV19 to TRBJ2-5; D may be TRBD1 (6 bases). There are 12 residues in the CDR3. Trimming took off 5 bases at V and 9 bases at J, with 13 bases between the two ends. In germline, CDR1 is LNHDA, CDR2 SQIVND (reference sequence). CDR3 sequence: CASSATGPAQYF. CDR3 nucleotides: TGTGCCAGTAGTGCGACAGGTCCTGCCCAGTACTTC.

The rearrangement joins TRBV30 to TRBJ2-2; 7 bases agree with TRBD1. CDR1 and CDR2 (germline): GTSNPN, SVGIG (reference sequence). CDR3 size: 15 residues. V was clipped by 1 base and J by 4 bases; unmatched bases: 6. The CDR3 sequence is CAWSASRGPTGELFF. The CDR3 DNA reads TGTGCCTGGAGTGCCTCAAGGGGGCCCACCGGGGAGCTGTTTTTT. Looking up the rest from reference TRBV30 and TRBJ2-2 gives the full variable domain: SQTIHQWPATLVQPVGSPLSLECTVEGTSNPNLYWYRQAAGRGLQLLFYSVGIGQISSEVPQNLSASRPQDRQFILSSKKLLLSDSGFYLCAWSASRGPTGELFFGEGSRLTVL.

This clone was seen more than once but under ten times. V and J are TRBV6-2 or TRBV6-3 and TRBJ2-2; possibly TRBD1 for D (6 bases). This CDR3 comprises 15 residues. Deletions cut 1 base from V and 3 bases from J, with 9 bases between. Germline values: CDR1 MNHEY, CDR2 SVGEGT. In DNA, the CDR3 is TGTGCCAGCAGTTACTTGGGACAATACACCGGGGAGCTGTTTTTT. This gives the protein CASSYLGQYTGELFF.

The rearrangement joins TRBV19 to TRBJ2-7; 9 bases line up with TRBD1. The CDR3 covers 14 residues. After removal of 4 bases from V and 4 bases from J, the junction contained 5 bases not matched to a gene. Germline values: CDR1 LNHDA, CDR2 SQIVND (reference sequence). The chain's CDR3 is CASSTSGQGYEQYF. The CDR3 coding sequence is TGTGCCAGTAGTACCTCGGGACAGGGTTACGAGCAGTACTTC.

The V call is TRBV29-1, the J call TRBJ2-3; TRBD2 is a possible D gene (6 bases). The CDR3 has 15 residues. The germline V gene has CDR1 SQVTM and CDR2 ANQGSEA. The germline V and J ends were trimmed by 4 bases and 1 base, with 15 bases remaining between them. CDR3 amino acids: CSVVTGTGGTDTQYF. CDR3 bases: TGCAGCGTTGTTACCGGGACGGGGGGCACAGATACGCAGTATTTT.

The CDR3 DNA sequence: TGTGCCAGCAGTGGGGGACTTACCTCCTACGAGCAGTACTTC. Translation gives CASSGGLTSYEQYF. The chain combines TRBV2 with TRBJ2-7; D might be TRBD2 (6 bases). The CDR3 is made up of 14 amino acids. In germline, CDR1 is SNHLY, CDR2 FYNNEI. V was clipped by 4 bases and J by 0 bases, with 10 bases between them.

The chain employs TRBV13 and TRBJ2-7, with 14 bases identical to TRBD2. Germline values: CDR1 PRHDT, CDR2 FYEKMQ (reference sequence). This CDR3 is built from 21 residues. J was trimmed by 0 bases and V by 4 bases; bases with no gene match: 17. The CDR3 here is CASSSSDSFWTSGGTSYEQYF. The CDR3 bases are TGTGCCAGCAGCTCTAGTGACTCATTTTGGACTAGCGGGGGGACCTCCTACGAGCAGTACTTC. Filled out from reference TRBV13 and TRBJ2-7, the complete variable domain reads AAGVIQSPRHLIKEKRETATLKCYPIPRHDTVYWYQQGPGQDPQFLISFYEKMQSDKGSIPDRFSAQQFSDYHSELNMSSLELGDSALYFCASSSSDSFWTSGGTSYEQYFGPGTRLTVT.